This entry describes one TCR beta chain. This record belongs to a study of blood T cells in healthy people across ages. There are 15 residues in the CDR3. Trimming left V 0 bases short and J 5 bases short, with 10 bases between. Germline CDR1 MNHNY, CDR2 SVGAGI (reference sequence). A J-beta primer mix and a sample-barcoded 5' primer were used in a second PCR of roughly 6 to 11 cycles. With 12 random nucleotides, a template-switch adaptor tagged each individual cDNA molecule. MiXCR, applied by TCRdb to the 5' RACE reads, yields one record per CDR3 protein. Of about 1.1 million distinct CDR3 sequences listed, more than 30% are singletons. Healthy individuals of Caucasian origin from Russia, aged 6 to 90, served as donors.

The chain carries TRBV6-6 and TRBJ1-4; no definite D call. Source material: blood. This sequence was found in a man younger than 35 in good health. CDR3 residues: CASSYSPKPNEKLFF. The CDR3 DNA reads TGTGCCAGCAGTTACTCGCCGAAGCCCAATGAAAAACTGTTTTTT.